The 10 T cell receptor beta chains below were found in one sample sequenced in a study of cytomegalovirus exposure and HLA in healthy donors. Amplification used 60 Vbeta primers and 13 Jbeta primers. Produced via immunoSEQ multiplex PCR; TCRdb's table is partial and in-frame only. In the table there are some 60,000 clones, 83% of which are singletons. The specimen was PBMCs. The receptors were gathered from a human donor in good health.

The rearrangement uses TRBV5-4 and TRBJ2-7, with 9 positions matching TRBD1. This CDR3 contains 15 residues. Trimming took 4 bases from V and 0 from J; bases not matched to a gene: 5. Germline CDR1 and CDR2: SGHNT and YYREEE (reference sequence). This CDR3 is CASSAQTGGSYEQYF. CDR3 nucleotides: TGTGCCAGCAGCGCTCAGACAGGGGGCTCCTACGAGCAGTACTTC.

The V gene is TRBV7-2, the J gene TRBJ2-5; 9 bases agree with TRBD2. CDR3 size: 15 residues. The J segment lost 5 bases and the V segment lost 1 base, leaving 5 bases of the junction unmatched. The V gene's germline CDR1 is SGHTA and CDR2 FQGNSA. The CDR3 region is CASSLGGAGGETQYF. The DNA for the CDR3 is TGTGCCAGCAGCTTAGGAGGAGCGGGAGGTGAGACCCAGTACTTC.

This clone was found a few times. This chain connects TRBV5-8 to TRBJ2-1, with 9 bases aligning to TRBD2. Germline trimming cut 4 bases from V and 3 bases from J; bases unmatched to any gene: 8. Germline V CDR1 and CDR2: SGHTS, YDEGEE. The CDR3 has 16 residues. CDR3 protein: CASSPRLAVIYNEQFF. The CDR3 bases are TGTGCCAGCAGCCCCCGACTAGCGGTAATCTACAATGAGCAGTTCTTC.

The rearrangement uses TRBV7-6 and TRBJ1-2, with 7 bases identical to TRBD1. This CDR3 spans 13 amino acids. Germline V gives CDR1 SGHVS, CDR2 FNYEAQ. Germline trimming cut 5 bases from V and 4 bases from J; bases unmatched to any gene: 4. CDR3 coding DNA: TGTGCCAGCAGCCCAGGGGGGCTCTATGGCTACACCTTC. This encodes CASSPGGLYGYTF. The variable domain in full, completed from reference TRBV7-6 and TRBJ1-2, reads GAGVSQSPRYKVTKRGQDVALRCDPISGHVSLYWYRQALGQGPEFLTYFNYEAQQDKSGLPNDRFSAERPEGSISTLTIQRTEQRDSAMYRCASSPGGLYGYTFGSGTRLTVV.

The chain joins TRBV18 to TRBJ2-2; 9 nucleotides align to TRBD2. CDR1 is KGHSH, CDR2 LQKENI, per germline. The length of the CDR3 is 16 residues. With V trimmed by 1 base and J by 9 bases, 9 bases remained unmatched. CDR3 coding DNA: TGTGCCAGCTCACCACTCAGCGGGAGGTCTCGCCGGGAGCTGTTTTTT. It yields the protein CASSPLSGRSRRELFF.

Only a few counts were recorded for this clone. The genes are TRBV6-4 and TRBJ2-3; a weak D match, TRBD2 (5 bases). Germline V gene lookup returns CDR1 MRHNA and CDR2 SNTAGT. CDR3 length: 14 amino acids. V lost 3 bases to trimming and J lost 4 bases, with 11 bases between them. The CDR3 reads CASSEGGSADTQYF. The DNA of the CDR3 is TGTGCCAGCAGTGAAGGTGGGAGCGCAGATACGCAGTATTTT.

V gene TRBV14 combines with J gene TRBJ2-1; 12 nucleotides agree with TRBD2. Trimming at V came to 4 bases and at J to 0 bases, leaving 7 bases not matched to a gene. Germline V gives CDR1 SGHDN, CDR2 FVKESK. This CDR3 region has 18 residues. CDR3 sequence reads: CASSPWTSGVPSYNEQFF. CDR3 in DNA: TGTGCCAGCAGCCCTTGGACTAGCGGGGTCCCCTCCTACAATGAGCAGTTCTTC.

The genes are TRBV18 and TRBJ1-4; maybe TRBD1 (6 bases). Germline lookup yields CDR1 KGHSH and CDR2 LQKENI. The V end was cut by 4 bases, the J end by 2 bases, with 17 bases between. This CDR3 region has 17 residues. CDR3 DNA: TGTGCCAGCTCACTTTCAATACCAGGGGCGACTAATGAAAAACTGTTTTTT. This sequence encodes CASSLSIPGATNEKLFF.

As regards this clone: The junction shows a germline mismatch at one end, possibly a read error. This rearrangement joins TRBV11-2 to TRBJ2-3; weak D call: TRBD2 (6 bases). CDR3 size: 16 residues. The germline CDR1 and CDR2 sequences are SGHAT and FQNNGV. The CDR3, as DNA: TGTGCCAGCAGCTTGAGCCGCGGAGGGAAGTGGGATACACAGTATTTT. Encoded protein: CASSLSRGGKWDTQYF.

The V call is TRBV27, the J call TRBJ1-3; a possible D gene is TRBD1 (5 bases). The CDR3 sequence is 14 residues long. Germline V gene data show CDR1 as MNHEY and CDR2 as SMNVEV (reference sequence). Deletions cut 6 bases from V and 0 bases from J, with 9 bases between. Here the CDR3 reads CASRPDSSGNTIYF. The CDR3 bases are TGTGCCAGCAGACCAGACAGCTCTGGAAACACCATATATTTT.